This record covers a single TCR beta chain. Antigen: not known. This entry belongs to a study of cytomegalovirus exposure and HLA in healthy donors. The study, taken as a whole, reports: Most CMV-associated TCR beta chains appeared HLA-restricted in a later analysis. A link between a missense DCLRE1C variant and TCR beta V- and J-gene trimming emerged from a later analysis. Most TCR sequences were rare, but some public TCRs occurred in many donors. A later look showed TCR association rates differing by HLA locus, highest for DRB1 and lowest for HLA-C.

PCR primers comprised 60 Vbeta and 13 Jbeta primers. The protocol was immunoSEQ multiplex PCR, while the TCRdb copy is restricted to in-frame clones and leaves out a portion. Its table records around 140,000 clones. CDR1 SNHLY and CDR2 FYNNEI come from the germline V gene. Unmatched junction bases numbered 16, after V lost 9 bases and J lost 4 bases. This CDR3 comprises 16 residues. Sequencing was performed on PBMCs. The chain employs TRBV2 and TRBJ2-3; TRBD1 aligns across 7 bases. The receptor was derived from a woman aged 40 to 50 in good health and CMV-seronegative. The CDR3, as DNA: TGTGCCAGACCCCCGGGACAGCCTTTTGGCGCAGATACGCAGTATTTT. This gives the protein CARPPGQPFGADTQYF.